This T cell receptor beta chain was profiled in a study of T cell responses to AZD1222 COVID-19 vaccine. Study-level points and caveats: The study found vaccine-associated CD4 TCRs spanning spike, dominant at 160-218 and 743-854. After the peak T cell response, and only then, were repertoires sampled. Only six people who got AZD1222 tested seropositive at baseline. Spike-specific TCR depth and breadth grew after two AZD1222 doses.

Some clones are missing from TCRdb's copy, which holds only in-frame ones; the method was immunoSEQ multiplex PCR. This table holds 60,000 to 75,000 clones, roughly 80% found once. CDR3 size: 16 residues. In regard to this clone: Its target is unknown.

This chain uses TRBV21-1 with TRBJ2-2; whether TRBD1, the table's D call, matches the DNA was not checked. TRBV21-1 is described as a pseudogene. The sample here was peripheral blood, taken 28 days after the second AZD1222 dose. This TCR derives from an adult who received the AZD1222 COVID-19 vaccine. The CDR3 reads CASSKAGQGSTGELFF. CDR3 DNA: TGTGCCAGCAGCAAAGCAGGTCAGGGGAGCACCGGGGAGCTGTTTTTT.